This T cell receptor beta chain is from a study of blood T cell repertoires in COVID-19. For the study at large: PBMCs, B-cell-depleted T cells, or T cells were the source of the cDNA or gDNA that made up the material.

Using immunoSEQ multiplex PCR, the repertoire was profiled, and TCRdb retains in-frame clones only, with some absent. The sample lists some 82,000 clones; about nine tenths were seen once. There are 15 residues in the CDR3. From germline, CDR1 is MNHEY and CDR2 SVGAGI. The ends lost 0 bases at V and 4 bases at J; junction bases unmatched: 5. The sample comprised peripheral blood. V gene TRBV6-5 combines with J gene TRBJ1-2; 7 nucleotides align to TRBD1. The sequence was obtained from a woman aged 50 to 65 in a cohort sampled during active COVID-19. The CDR3 DNA reads TGTGCCAGCAGTTACTCGAACAGGGGAGTCTATGGCTACACCTTC. This codes for CASSYSNRGVYGYTF.